These 15 T cell receptor beta chains came from one sample sequenced in a study of blood T cells in healthy people across ages. Then a second PCR, running about 6 to 12 cycles, was carried out with a sample-barcoded 5' primer and a J-beta primer mix. TCRdb ran MiXCR on the 5' RACE reads and lists one entry per CDR3 protein. Among roughly 1.4 million distinct CDR3 sequences listed, 59% were seen once. The sequenced material came from blood. The receptors originated from a man between 18 and 35 years old in good health.

The chain couples TRBV12-3 or TRBV12-4 to TRBJ2-1, with D possibly being TRBD1 (6 bases). The CDR3 runs to 13 residues. V was clipped by 7 bases and J by 9 bases, with 16 bases between them. CDR3 amino acids: CASKRGQFLEQFF. The CDR3 nucleotides are TGTGCCAGCAAACGCGGACAGTTTCTTGAGCAGTTCTTC.

This clonotype appeared once. The V gene is TRBV25-1, the J gene TRBJ2-1; no clear D gene. The V gene lost 5 bases and the J gene lost 0 bases, with 14 bases spanning the gap. In germline, CDR1 is MGHDK, CDR2 SYGVNS. This CDR3 region has 16 residues. The CDR3 DNA reads TGTGCCAGCAGTTCCGGTCAGCCGAGCTCCTACAATGAGCAGTTCTTC. Translating it yields CASSSGQPSSYNEQFF.

The J gene is TRBJ1-2, the V gene TRBV15; D not resolved. Per germline, CDR1 LNHNV and CDR2 YYDKDF (reference sequence). V was clipped by 0 bases and J by 3 bases, with 11 bases between them. The CDR3 loop spans 15 amino acids. This chain's CDR3 is CATSRDLKGYYGYTF. CDR3 DNA sequence: TGTGCCACCAGCAGAGATCTTAAGGGTTACTATGGCTACACCTTC. The variable domain in full, with the rest retrieved from reference TRBV15 and TRBJ1-2, is DAMVIQNPRYQVTQFGKPVTLSCSQTLNHNVMYWYQQKSSQAPKLLFHYYDKDFNNEADTPDNFQSRRPNTSFCFLDIRSPGLGDTAMYLCATSRDLKGYYGYTFGSGTRLTVV.

The J gene is TRBJ2-2, the V gene TRBV4-1; D tentatively reads TRBD1 or TRBD2 (7 bases each). The germline CDR1 and CDR2 sequences are MGHRA and YSYEKL. V lost 5 bases and J 7 bases, leaving 17 bases between the germline ends. This CDR3 has 15 amino acids. CDR3 amino acids: CASSVRQGGVGELFF. The CDR3 DNA reads as TGCGCCAGCAGCGTAAGACAGGGAGGGGTCGGGGAGCTGTTTTTT.

V gene TRBV5-4 combines with J gene TRBJ1-6, with unresolved D. Germline V gene data show CDR1 as SGHNT and CDR2 as YYREEE (reference sequence). The CDR3 runs 15 residues. The V and J ends lost 3 bases and 7 bases respectively, with 14 bases between them. For the CDR3, the DNA is TGTGCCAGCAGCTCACTCCGGGGTAGCAATTCACCCCTCCACTTT. Protein sequence: CASSSLRGSNSPLHF.

V is TRBV20-1 and J is TRBJ2-7, with TRBD2 identical over 10 bases. V lost 4 bases, J lost 5 bases, and 11 bases stayed unmatched. This CDR3 spans 15 amino acids. Germline V gene data show CDR1 as DFQATT and CDR2 as SNEGSKA (reference sequence). CDR3 bases: TGCAGTGCTATATTTACTAGCGGGACTGTCGACGAGCAGTACTTC. Its translation is CSAIFTSGTVDEQYF.

The chain recombines TRBV9 with TRBJ2-3; possible D gene TRBD2, 6 bases. This CDR3 has 15 amino acids. Germline CDR1 is SGDLS and CDR2 is YYNGEE. V was trimmed by 2 bases and J by 5 bases, leaving 15 bases between them. CDR3 region: CASSVNGGGEDTQYF. The CDR3 DNA reads as TGTGCCAGCAGCGTTAACGGGGGAGGTGAAGATACGCAGTATTTT.

This clonotype was seen just once. The chain couples TRBV6-1 to TRBJ2-1, with D tentatively TRBD2 (6 bases). Germline V gives CDR1 MNHNS, CDR2 SASEGT. CDR3 length equals 15 residues. V lost 6 bases and J 0 bases, leaving 12 bases between the germline ends. For the CDR3, the DNA is TGTGCCAGCAGCAGAAGGCGGGACTCCTACAATGAGCAGTTCTTC. This sequence encodes CASSRRRDSYNEQFF.

V usage is TRBV3-1 and J usage is TRBJ2-7, with a possible D match to TRBD1 (6 bases). The J call may be faulty, since TRBJ2-5 better matches the DNA end. This CDR3 contains 12 residues. The germline V gene has CDR1 LGHDT and CDR2 YNNKEL (reference sequence). CDR3 sequence: CASRTGAGTQYF. CDR3 nucleotide sequence: TGTGCCAGCAGGACAGGAGCTGGGACCCAGTACTTC.

V usage is TRBV6-6 and J usage is TRBJ2-7, with D possibly matching TRBD2 (7 bases). Per germline, CDR1 MNHNY and CDR2 SVGAGI (reference sequence). Trimming left V 4 bases short and J 5 bases short, with 15 bases between. This CDR3 is built from 14 residues. CDR3 loop: CASSFEGGFNEQYF. CDR3 sequence (DNA): TGTGCCAGCAGTTTCGAGGGGGGGTTCAACGAGCAGTACTTC.

The chain carries TRBV20-1 and TRBJ1-4, with D possibly being TRBD1 (5 bases). The CDR3 consists of 12 residues. Looked up from germline, CDR1 is DFQATT and CDR2 is SNEGSKA (reference sequence). Between the trimmed V and J ends, which lost 5 bases and 7 bases, there was a span of 11 bases. CDR3 sequence (DNA): TGCAGTGCTGAGGGACTAGGTGAAAAACTGTTTTTT. Protein sequence: CSAEGLGEKLFF.

J is TRBJ2-3 and V is TRBV4-2; 7 nucleotides align to TRBD1. V was clipped by 4 bases and J by 2 bases; unmatched bases: 12. The CDR3 is 17 residues long. Per the germline V gene, CDR1 is LGHNA and CDR2 is YNFKEQ. Here the CDR3 reads CASSLWAGTENTDTQYF. The CDR3 DNA reads as TGTGCCAGCAGCCTCTGGGCCGGGACAGAAAACACAGATACGCAGTATTTT.

The chain links TRBV2 to TRBJ2-7; 7 bases align to TRBD1. The CDR3 runs to 14 residues. Germline trimming cut 8 bases from V and 5 bases from J; bases unmatched to any gene: 12. The germline V gene encodes CDR1 SNHLY and CDR2 FYNNEI. In nucleotides, the CDR3 is TGTGCCAGCTTACTAGAGGGGGCCCCGAACGAGCAGTACTTC. This sequence encodes CASLLEGAPNEQYF.

The chain combines TRBV11-2 with TRBJ2-7, with 8 bases identical to TRBD1. Trimming removed 5 bases from V and 4 bases from J; junction bases left unmatched: 10. The CDR3 is 15 amino acids. Germline assignment: CDR1 SGHAT and CDR2 FQNNGV. CDR3 coding DNA: TGTGCCAGCAGCCCAAGTACGGACAGGGTATACGAGCAGTACTTC. This sequence encodes CASSPSTDRVYEQYF.

The chain recombines TRBV18 with TRBJ2-3, with TRBD2 matching over 10 bases. V gave up 5 bases and J gave up 1 base; unmatched junction bases: 6. Looked up from germline, CDR1 is KGHSH and CDR2 is LQKENI. This CDR3 spans 16 amino acids. CDR3 region: CASSSSSGGGTDTQYF. CDR3 coding DNA: TGTGCCAGCTCAAGCTCTAGCGGGGGCGGCACAGATACGCAGTATTTT.